These 20 T cell receptor beta chains came from one sample sequenced in a study of T cell changes during pregnancy in multiple sclerosis. The assay was immunoSEQ multiplex PCR, and TCRdb's table has in-frame clones only and misses some. The data hold about 70,000 clones, with about 94% observed a single time. Sequencing used peripheral blood, obtained in the third trimester of pregnancy. These receptors were collected from a female donor with multiple sclerosis, enrolled in a pregnancy study.

The CDR3 region has the DNA TGTGCTAGTGGTTTGGAGCCTCTCCCTGAAGCTTTCTTT. This sequence encodes CASGLEPLPEAFF. The chain is built from TRBV12-5 and TRBJ1-1; the D is unclear. CDR1 is LGHNT, CDR2 FRNRAP, per germline. The V gene lost 1 base and the J gene lost 6 bases, with 9 bases spanning the gap. There are 13 residues in the CDR3.

The CDR3: CSVEDFVQNYGYTF. DNA of the CDR3: TGCAGCGTTGAAGATTTCGTACAGAACTATGGCTACACCTTC. The V gene is TRBV29-1, the J gene TRBJ1-2; D unresolved. The CDR3 is 14 residues long. The V end lost 0 bases, the J end lost 2 bases, and 10 bases lay between the germline ends. The V gene's germline CDR1 is SQVTM and CDR2 ANQGSEA. Combining the CDR3 with reference TRBV29-1 and TRBJ1-2 gives the whole variable domain SAVISQKPSRDICQRGTSLTIQCQVDSQVTMMFWYRQQPGQSLTLIATANQGSEATYESGFVIDKFPISRPNLTFSTLTVSNMSPEDSSIYLCSVEDFVQNYGYTFGSGTRLTVV.

V gene TRBV11-2 combines with J gene TRBJ2-1; D is unresolved. Per the germline V gene, CDR1 is SGHAT and CDR2 is FQNNGV. The V gene lost 4 bases and the J gene lost 0 bases, with 10 bases spanning the gap. The CDR3 loop spans 15 amino acids. CDR3 sequence (DNA): TGTGCCAGCAGCTCAACTGGGCTCTCCTACAATGAGCAGTTCTTC. Its protein is CASSSTGLSYNEQFF.

The chain combines TRBV6-6 with TRBJ1-5, with D possibly TRBD1 on 6 matching bases. Germline assignment: CDR1 MNHNY and CDR2 SVGAGI (reference sequence). The V and J ends lost 8 bases and 6 bases respectively, with 20 bases between them. The CDR3 runs 15 residues. The CDR3 coding sequence is TGTGCCAGCGCAGCCGGGCAGGGGCCAGGTCAGCCCCAGCATTTT. It translates to CASAAGQGPGQPQHF.

J is TRBJ2-1 and V is TRBV19; a weak D match, TRBD2 (5 bases). Trimming removed 3 bases at V and 6 bases at J, with 6 bases between. Germline lookup yields CDR1 LNHDA and CDR2 SQIVND (reference sequence). This CDR3 is 12 amino acids long. The DNA of the CDR3 is TGTGCCAGTAGTATGAGGGCCAATGAGCAGTTCTTC. Its protein product is CASSMRANEQFF. Supplemented by reference TRBV19 and TRBJ2-1, the full variable domain reads DGGITQSPKYLFRKEGQNVTLSCEQNLNHDAMYWYRQDPGQGLRLIYYSQIVNDFQKGDIAEGYSVSREKKESFPLTVTSAQKNPTAFYLCASSMRANEQFFGPGTRLTVL.

V is TRBV4-1 and J is TRBJ1-1; D possibly corresponds to TRBD1 (5 bases). Trimming shortened V by 3 bases and J by 1 base, and 12 bases separated the two germline ends. The CDR3 extends over 15 amino acids. Germline V lookup: CDR1 MGHRA, CDR2 YSYEKL. The CDR3: CASSQGPWGNTEAFF. The CDR3 region has the DNA TGCGCCAGCAGCCAGGGGCCCTGGGGGAACACTGAAGCTTTCTTT.

This clone was observed a single time. V and J are TRBV7-2 and TRBJ1-5; D unclear. Germline V CDR1 and CDR2: SGHTA, FQGNSA. Trimming removed 1 base at V and 7 bases at J, with 11 bases between. The CDR3 contains 14 residues. The CDR3 DNA is TGTGCCAGCAGCTTAGGCAACACCCACCAGCCCCAGCATTTT. As protein: CASSLGNTHQPQHF.

The chain combines TRBV7-3 with TRBJ2-7; no definite D call. Germline V lookup: CDR1 SGHTA, CDR2 FQGTGA. The length of the CDR3 is 13 residues. Trimming pared 0 bases from V and 5 bases from J, leaving 8 bases between. This CDR3 is CASSLTDFHEQYF. CDR3 nucleotide sequence: TGTGCCAGCAGCTTAACTGACTTCCACGAGCAGTACTTC.

CDR3 in DNA: TGTGCCAGCAGTTACATCCGGGGACTATACAATGAGCAGTTCTTC. Residues: CASSYIRGLYNEQFF. The chain uses TRBV6-6 and TRBJ2-1; the match to TRBD2 covers 7 bases. The junction had 5 bases not matched to a gene; V was cut back by 2 bases and J by 4 bases. The CDR3 runs to 15 residues. Germline loops: CDR1 MNHNY, CDR2 SVGAGI (reference sequence).

The rearrangement joins TRBV5-4 to TRBJ2-5; 7 bases line up with TRBD2. The CDR3 loop spans 17 amino acids. In germline, CDR1 is SGHNT, CDR2 YYREEE (reference sequence). V gave up 4 bases and J gave up 1 base; unmatched junction bases: 13. This CDR3 is CASSPGRREGLQETQYF. In DNA form, the CDR3 reads TGTGCCAGCAGCCCAGGACGGAGGGAGGGTCTCCAAGAGACCCAGTACTTC.

V usage is TRBV19 and J usage is TRBJ2-3; no clear D. V shed 6 bases and J shed 0 bases, with 7 bases lying between them. CDR3 size: 13 residues. From germline, CDR1 is LNHDA and CDR2 SQIVND (reference sequence). CDR3 sequence reads: CASRELSTDTQYF. The CDR3, as DNA: TGTGCCAGTAGAGAACTTAGCACAGATACGCAGTATTTT.

J is TRBJ1-1 and V is TRBV2; 9 bases match TRBD1. The CDR3 covers 14 residues. V was clipped by 2 bases and J by 5 bases; unmatched bases: 3. Germline CDR1 reads SNHLY; CDR2 reads FYNNEI. The CDR3 is CASSELTGGTEAFF. DNA of the CDR3: TGTGCCAGCAGTGAACTGACAGGGGGGACTGAAGCTTTCTTT.

V and J are TRBV20-1 and TRBJ2-7; TRBD2 matches 8 bases. The CDR3 contains 11 residues. CDR1 is DFQATT and CDR2 is SNEGSKA in the germline V gene (reference sequence). DNA of the CDR3: TGCAGCCCCCGGGGGGGGAGCGAGCAGTACTTC. Protein product: CSPRGGSEQYF.

The CDR3 here is CAIGRDSNYGYTF. The CDR3 DNA is TGTGCCATTGGCAGGGACTCTAACTATGGCTACACCTTC. The chain links TRBV6-1 to TRBJ1-2; D might be TRBD1 (5 bases). V lost 10 bases and J 0 bases, leaving 12 bases between the germline ends. CDR1 and CDR2 from the germline V gene are MNHNS and SASEGT. This CDR3 spans 13 amino acids.

The chain carries TRBV13 and TRBJ1-1, with D perhaps TRBD1 (6 bases). V gave up 5 bases and J gave up 10 bases, with 26 bases separating them. This CDR3 spans 16 amino acids. The germline gives CDR1 PRHDT, CDR2 FYEKMQ (reference sequence). The CDR3: CASSLTVRQGLRGAFF. The CDR3 nucleotides read TGTGCCAGCAGCCTTACCGTCCGGCAGGGGCTTAGAGGAGCTTTCTTT.

The CDR3 sequence: CASSHWGGEWAAFF. In DNA form, the CDR3 reads TGTGCCAGCAGCCACTGGGGGGGGGAATGGGCAGCTTTCTTT. The J gene is TRBJ1-1, the V gene TRBV9, with a tentative D call TRBD1 (5 bases). The CDR3 loop spans 14 amino acids. Germline V lookup: CDR1 SGDLS, CDR2 YYNGEE. V shed 4 bases and J shed 10 bases, with 20 bases lying between them.

The chain joins TRBV6-5 to TRBJ1-4, with unresolved D. From germline, CDR1 is MNHEY and CDR2 SVGAGI. Trimming shortened V by 6 bases and J by 0 bases, and 8 bases separated the two germline ends. The CDR3 totals 14 residues. In nucleotides, the CDR3 is TGTGCCAGCAGCCGAGATGCAACTAATGAAAAACTGTTTTTT. Translated: CASSRDATNEKLFF.

V and J are TRBV7-2 and TRBJ1-4; TRBD1 might be the D (5 bases). Germline CDR1 SGHTA, CDR2 FQGNSA. With 3 bases removed from V and 4 bases from J, the gap between germline ends came to 24 bases. The CDR3 has 19 residues. The CDR3 loop reads CASSLVPGLDREFNEKLFF. CDR3 nucleotide sequence: TGTGCCAGCAGCTTGGTACCGGGACTCGACCGAGAATTTAATGAAAAACTGTTTTTT.

CDR3 loop: CASSLEAGNYGYTF. As DNA, the CDR3 is TGTGCCAGCAGCTTAGAGGCAGGGAACTATGGCTACACCTTC. The V call is TRBV7-9, the J call TRBJ1-2, with D maybe TRBD1 (5 bases). The V gene's germline CDR1 is SEHNR and CDR2 FQNEAQ (reference sequence). Trimming took off 1 base at V and 2 bases at J, with 8 bases between the two ends. The CDR3 length is 14 residues.

This chain uses TRBV25-1 with TRBJ1-6; 7 bases are a match to TRBD1. The germline V gene encodes CDR1 MGHDK and CDR2 SYGVNS. The V and J ends lost 2 bases and 2 bases, in that order; junction bases with no gene match: 3. CDR3 size: 16 residues. Here the CDR3 DNA reads TGTGCCAGCAGTGAAGTGGGGACAGCCTATAATTCACCCCTCCACTTT. Amino acid sequence: CASSEVGTAYNSPLHF.